This TCR beta chain stems from a study of CD4+ T cells in melanoma. Findings and caveats of the study: A reported correlation linked neoantigen-specific CD4+ T cells to CD8+, macrophage and B cell function. Diverse differentiation states were reported for melanoma neoantigen-specific CD4+ T cells.

Remarks on this clone: The antigen remains undetermined.

Assay used: immunoSEQ multiplex PCR; TCRdb lists only in-frame clones, some missing. Of 10,000 to 12,000 clones listed, more than 60% are singletons. Trimming removed 2 bases from V and 5 bases from J, with 12 bases in between. Per germline, CDR1 SNHLY and CDR2 FYNNEI. The CDR3 runs 14 residues. The chain links TRBV2 to TRBJ2-5, with D possibly TRBD1 on 5 matching bases. Sequencing was carried out using cells from a culture (not recorded whether cultured in vitro). The TCR sequence derives from a human donor with melanoma. CDR3 nucleotide sequence: TGTGCCAGCAGTGAACAGGGCTCGGGTGAGACCCAGTACTTC. Translation: CASSEQGSGETQYF. The complete variable domain, with remaining parts taken from reference TRBV2 and TRBJ2-5, reads EPEVTQTPSHQVTQMGQEVILRCVPISNHLYFYWYRQILGQKVEFLVSFYNNEISEKSEIFDDQFSVERPDGSNFTLKIRSTKLEDSAMYFCASSEQGSGETQYFGPGTRLLVL.